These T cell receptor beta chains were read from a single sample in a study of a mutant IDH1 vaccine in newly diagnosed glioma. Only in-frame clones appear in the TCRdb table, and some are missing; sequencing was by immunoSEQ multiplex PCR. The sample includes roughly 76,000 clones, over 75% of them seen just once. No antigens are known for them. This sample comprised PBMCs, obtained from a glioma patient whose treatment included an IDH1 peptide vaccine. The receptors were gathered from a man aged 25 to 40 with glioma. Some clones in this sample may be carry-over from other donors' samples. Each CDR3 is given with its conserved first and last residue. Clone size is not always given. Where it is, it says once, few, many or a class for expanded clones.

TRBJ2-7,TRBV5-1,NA,CASSFSTSGTEQYF
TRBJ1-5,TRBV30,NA,CAWSDGSHQPQHF
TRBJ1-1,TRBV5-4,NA,CASSSTVNTEAFF
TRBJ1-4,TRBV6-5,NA,CASSLRGINEKLFF
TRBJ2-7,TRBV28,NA,CASSLASGGPYEQYF
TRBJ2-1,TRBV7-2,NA,CASSFGGGPYNEQFF
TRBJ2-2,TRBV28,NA,CASSSHGTAGELFF
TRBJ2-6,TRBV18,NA,CASRTSGGANVLTF
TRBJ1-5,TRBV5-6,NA,CASSRTGTGYPYSNQPQHF
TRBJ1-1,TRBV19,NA,CASSPDLQGEAFF
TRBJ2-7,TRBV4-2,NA,CASSQAWGGTYEQYF
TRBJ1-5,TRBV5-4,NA,CASSFNGDQPQHF
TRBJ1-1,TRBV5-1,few,CASSLEGRSTEAFF
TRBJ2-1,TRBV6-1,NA,CASSEHKDNEQFF
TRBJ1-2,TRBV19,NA,CASSNPLSGRLGYTF